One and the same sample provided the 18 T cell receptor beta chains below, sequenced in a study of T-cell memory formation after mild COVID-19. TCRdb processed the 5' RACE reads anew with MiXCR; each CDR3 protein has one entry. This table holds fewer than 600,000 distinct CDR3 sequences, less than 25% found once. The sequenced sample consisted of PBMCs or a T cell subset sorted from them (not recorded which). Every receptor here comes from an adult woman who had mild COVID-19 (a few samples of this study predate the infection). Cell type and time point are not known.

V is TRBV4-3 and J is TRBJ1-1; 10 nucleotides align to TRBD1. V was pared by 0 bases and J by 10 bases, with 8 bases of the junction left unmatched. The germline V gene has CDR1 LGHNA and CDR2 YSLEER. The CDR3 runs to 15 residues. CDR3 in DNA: TGCGCCAGCAGCCAAGATAAGACAGGGGGCTCCGTAGCTTTCTTT. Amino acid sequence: CASSQDKTGGSVAFF.

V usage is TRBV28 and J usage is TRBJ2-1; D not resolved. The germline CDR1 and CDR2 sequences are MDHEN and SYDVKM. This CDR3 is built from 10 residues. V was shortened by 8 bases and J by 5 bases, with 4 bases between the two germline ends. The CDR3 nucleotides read TGTGCCAGCGGGCACAATGAGCAGTTCTTC. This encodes CASGHNEQFF.

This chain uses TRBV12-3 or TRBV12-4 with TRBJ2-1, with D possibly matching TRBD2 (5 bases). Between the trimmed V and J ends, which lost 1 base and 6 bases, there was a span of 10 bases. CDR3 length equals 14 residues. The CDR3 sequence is CASSLGEGSNEQFF. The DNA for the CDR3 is TGTGCCAGCAGTTTAGGGGAAGGGAGCAATGAGCAGTTCTTC.

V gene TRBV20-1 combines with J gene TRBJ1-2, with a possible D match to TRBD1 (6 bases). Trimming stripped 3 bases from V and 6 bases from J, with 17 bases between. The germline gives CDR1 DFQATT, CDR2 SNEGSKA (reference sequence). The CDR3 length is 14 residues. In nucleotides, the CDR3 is TGCAGTGCTAGTAGGGGAGGGGGATTCGATGGCTACACCTTC. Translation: CSASRGGGFDGYTF.

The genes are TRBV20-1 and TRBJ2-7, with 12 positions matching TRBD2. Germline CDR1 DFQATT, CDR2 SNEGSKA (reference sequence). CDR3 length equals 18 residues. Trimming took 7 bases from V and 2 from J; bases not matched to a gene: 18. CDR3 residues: CSGLAGGSWGSRPYEQYF. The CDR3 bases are TGCAGTGGGCTAGCGGGAGGGTCCTGGGGGTCGAGACCCTACGAGCAGTACTTC.

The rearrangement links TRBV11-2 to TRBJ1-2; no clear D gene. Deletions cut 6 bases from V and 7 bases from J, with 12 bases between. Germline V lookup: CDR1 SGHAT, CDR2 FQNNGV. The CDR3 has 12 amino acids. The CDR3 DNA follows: TGTGCCAGCAGTATCATGGGCGCTGGCTACACCTTC. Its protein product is CASSIMGAGYTF. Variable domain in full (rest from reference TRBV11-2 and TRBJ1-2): EAGVAQSPRYKIIEKRQSVAFWCNPISGHATLYWYQQILGQGPKLLIQFQNNGVVDDSQLPKDRFSAERLKGVDSTLKIQPAKLEDSAVYLCASSIMGAGYTFGSGTRLTVV.

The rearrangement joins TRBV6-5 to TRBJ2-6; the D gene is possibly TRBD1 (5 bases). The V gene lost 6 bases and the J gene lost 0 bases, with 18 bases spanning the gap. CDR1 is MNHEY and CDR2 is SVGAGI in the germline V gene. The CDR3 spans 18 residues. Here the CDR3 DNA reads TGTGCCAGCAGCAGAATCCTCAGGGTTGGCTCTGGGGCCAACGTCCTGACTTTC. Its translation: CASSRILRVGSGANVLTF.

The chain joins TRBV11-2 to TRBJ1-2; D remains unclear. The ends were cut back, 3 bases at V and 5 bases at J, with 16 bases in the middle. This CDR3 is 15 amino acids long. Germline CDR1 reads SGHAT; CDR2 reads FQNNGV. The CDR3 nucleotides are TGTGCCAGCAGCTTCTTTAGATCGGGTGCATATGGCTACACCTTC. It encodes CASSFFRSGAYGYTF.

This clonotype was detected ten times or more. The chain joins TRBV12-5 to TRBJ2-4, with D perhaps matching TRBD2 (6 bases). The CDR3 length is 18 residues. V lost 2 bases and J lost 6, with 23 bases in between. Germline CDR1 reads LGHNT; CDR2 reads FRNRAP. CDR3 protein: CASGLIPNGPGAGNIQYF. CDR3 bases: TGTGCTAGTGGTTTGATCCCAAACGGGCCGGGAGCCGGAAACATTCAGTACTTC.

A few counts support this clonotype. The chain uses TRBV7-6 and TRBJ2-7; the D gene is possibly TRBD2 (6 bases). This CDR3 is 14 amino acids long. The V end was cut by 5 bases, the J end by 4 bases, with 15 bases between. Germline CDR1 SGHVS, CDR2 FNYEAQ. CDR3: CASSPSGTLYEQYF. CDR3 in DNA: TGTGCCAGCAGCCCCTCTGGGACTCTATACGAGCAGTACTTC.

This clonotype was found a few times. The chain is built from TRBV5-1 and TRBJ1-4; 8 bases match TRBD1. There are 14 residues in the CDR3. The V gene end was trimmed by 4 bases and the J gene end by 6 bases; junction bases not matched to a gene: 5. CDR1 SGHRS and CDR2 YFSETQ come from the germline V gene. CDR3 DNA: TGCGCCAGCAGCGTTCAGACAGGGGATGAAAAACTGTTTTTT. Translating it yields CASSVQTGDEKLFF.

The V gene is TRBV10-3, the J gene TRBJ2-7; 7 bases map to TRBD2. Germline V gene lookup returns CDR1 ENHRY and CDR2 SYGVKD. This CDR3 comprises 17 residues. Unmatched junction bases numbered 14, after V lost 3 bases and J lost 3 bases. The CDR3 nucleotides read TGTGCCATCAGTGATTCACCTGGGGTACGCGGGGGCTACGAGCAGTACTTC. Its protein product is CAISDSPGVRGGYEQYF.

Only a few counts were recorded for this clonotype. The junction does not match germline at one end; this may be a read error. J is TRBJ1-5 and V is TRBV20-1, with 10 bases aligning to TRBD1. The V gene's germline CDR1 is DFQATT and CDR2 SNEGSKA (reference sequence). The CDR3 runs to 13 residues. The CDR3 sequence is CSASTGGKQPQHF. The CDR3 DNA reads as TGCAGTGCCTCGACAGGGGGCAAGCAGCCCCAGCATTTT.

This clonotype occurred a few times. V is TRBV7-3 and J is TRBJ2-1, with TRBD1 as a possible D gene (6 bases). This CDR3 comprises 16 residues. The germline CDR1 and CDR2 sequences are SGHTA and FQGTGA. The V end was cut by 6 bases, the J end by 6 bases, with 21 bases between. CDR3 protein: CASRSPERGKGNEQFF. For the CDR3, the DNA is TGTGCCAGCAGGTCCCCGGAGAGGGGGAAAGGCAATGAGCAGTTCTTC.

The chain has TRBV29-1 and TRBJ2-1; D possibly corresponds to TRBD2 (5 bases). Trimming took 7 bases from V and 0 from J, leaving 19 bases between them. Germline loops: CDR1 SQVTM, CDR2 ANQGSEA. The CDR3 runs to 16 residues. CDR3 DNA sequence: TGCAGCGCCCTTAAGCCGGGGTATAGCTCCTACAATGAGCAGTTCTTC. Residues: CSALKPGYSSYNEQFF.

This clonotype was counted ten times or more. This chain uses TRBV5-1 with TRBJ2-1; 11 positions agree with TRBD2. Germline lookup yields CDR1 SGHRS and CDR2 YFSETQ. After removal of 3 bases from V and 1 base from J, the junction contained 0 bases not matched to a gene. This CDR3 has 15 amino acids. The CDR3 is CASSSSGGSYNEQFF. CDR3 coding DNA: TGCGCCAGCAGCTCTAGCGGGGGGTCCTACAATGAGCAGTTCTTC.

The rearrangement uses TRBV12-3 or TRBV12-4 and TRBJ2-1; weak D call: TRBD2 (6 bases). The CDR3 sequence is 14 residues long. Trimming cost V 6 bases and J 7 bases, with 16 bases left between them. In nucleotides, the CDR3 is TGTGCCAGCAGCCCCGGGACTGCCGCGAATGAGCAGTTCTTC. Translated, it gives CASSPGTAANEQFF.

The CDR3, as DNA: TGTGCCAGCAGTTCTCGACGTGAGCAGTTCTTC. This gives the protein CASSSRREQFF. This chain uses TRBV6-5 with TRBJ2-1, with D unclear. This CDR3 is built from 11 residues. Trimming pared 4 bases from V and 9 bases from J, leaving 7 bases between. Germline V gives CDR1 MNHEY, CDR2 SVGAGI.